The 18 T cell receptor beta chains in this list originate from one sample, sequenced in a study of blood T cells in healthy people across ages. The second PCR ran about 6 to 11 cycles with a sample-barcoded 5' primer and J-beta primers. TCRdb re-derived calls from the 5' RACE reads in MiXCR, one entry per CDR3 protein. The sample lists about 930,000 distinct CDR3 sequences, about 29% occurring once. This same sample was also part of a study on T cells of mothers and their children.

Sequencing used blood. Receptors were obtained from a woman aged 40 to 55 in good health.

The CDR3 DNA reads TGTGCCAGCAGCTTAGTGGGCGGGGGGACGGGGAATGAGCAGTTCTTC. Protein sequence: CASSLVGGGTGNEQFF. The chain couples TRBV7-8 to TRBJ2-1; the match to TRBD2 covers 8 bases. From germline, CDR1 is SGHVS and CDR2 FQNEAQ. Trimming cost V 1 base and J 7 bases; bases outside gene matches: 9. This CDR3 is 16 amino acids long.

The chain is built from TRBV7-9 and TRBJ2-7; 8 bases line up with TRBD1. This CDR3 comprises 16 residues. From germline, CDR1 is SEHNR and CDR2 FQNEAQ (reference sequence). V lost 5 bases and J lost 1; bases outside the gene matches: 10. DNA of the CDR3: TGTGCCAGCAGCACATCCCGGACAGGGATATCCTACGAGCAGTACTTC. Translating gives CASSTSRTGISYEQYF.

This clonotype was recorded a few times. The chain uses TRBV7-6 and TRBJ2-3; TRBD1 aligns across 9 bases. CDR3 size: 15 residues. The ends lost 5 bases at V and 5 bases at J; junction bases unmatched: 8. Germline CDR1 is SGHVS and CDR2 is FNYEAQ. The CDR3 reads CASSPGQGAVDTQYF. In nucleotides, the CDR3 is TGTGCCAGCAGCCCGGGACAGGGTGCGGTAGATACGCAGTATTTT.

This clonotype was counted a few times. The CDR3 DNA reads as TGTGCCACCAGCAGCCCAGGGGACAGTAGCAATCAGCCCCAGCATTTT. Translating it yields CATSSPGDSSNQPQHF. The chain couples TRBV15 to TRBJ1-5, with 7 bases identical to TRBD1. Looked up from germline, CDR1 is LNHNV and CDR2 is YYDKDF (reference sequence). CDR3 length: 16 residues. Trimming removed 3 bases from V and 0 bases from J; junction bases left unmatched: 5. Full variable domain (outside the CDR3, taken from reference TRBV15 and TRBJ1-5): DAMVIQNPRYQVTQFGKPVTLSCSQTLNHNVMYWYQQKSSQAPKLLFHYYDKDFNNEADTPDNFQSRRPNTSFCFLDIRSPGLGDTAMYLCATSSPGDSSNQPQHFGDGTRLSIL.

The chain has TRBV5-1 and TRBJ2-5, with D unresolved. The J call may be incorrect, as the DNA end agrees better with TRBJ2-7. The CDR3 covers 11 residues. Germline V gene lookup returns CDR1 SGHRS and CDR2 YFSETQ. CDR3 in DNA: TGCGCCAGCAGCGTCAGGAACGAGCAGTACTTC. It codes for CASSVRNEQYF.

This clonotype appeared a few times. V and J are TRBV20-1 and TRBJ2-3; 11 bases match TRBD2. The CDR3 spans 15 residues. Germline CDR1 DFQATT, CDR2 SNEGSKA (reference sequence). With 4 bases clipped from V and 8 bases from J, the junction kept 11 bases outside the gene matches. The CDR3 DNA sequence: TGCAGTGCTACCGCCGGGACTAGCGGTTCTTTTACGCAGTATTTT. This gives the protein CSATAGTSGSFTQYF.

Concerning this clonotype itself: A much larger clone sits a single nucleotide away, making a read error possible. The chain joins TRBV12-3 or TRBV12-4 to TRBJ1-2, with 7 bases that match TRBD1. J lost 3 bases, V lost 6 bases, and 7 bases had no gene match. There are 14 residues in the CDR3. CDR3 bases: TGTGCCAGCAGGTTTTACAGGGGAGACTATGGCTACACCTTC. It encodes CASRFYRGDYGYTF.

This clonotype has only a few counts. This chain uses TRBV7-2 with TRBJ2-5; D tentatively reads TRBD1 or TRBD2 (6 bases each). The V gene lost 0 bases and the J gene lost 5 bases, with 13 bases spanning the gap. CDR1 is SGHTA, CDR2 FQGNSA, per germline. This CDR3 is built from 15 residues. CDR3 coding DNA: TGTGCCAGCAGCTTAGCGGGGGGCTCTATCGAGACCCAGTACTTC. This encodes CASSLAGGSIETQYF.

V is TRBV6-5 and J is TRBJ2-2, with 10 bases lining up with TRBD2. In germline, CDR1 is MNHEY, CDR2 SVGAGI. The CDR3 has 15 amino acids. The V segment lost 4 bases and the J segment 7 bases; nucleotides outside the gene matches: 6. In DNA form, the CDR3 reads TGTGCCAGCAGTTTGAGCGGGGGGGCAAGCGGGGAGCTGTTTTTT. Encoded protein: CASSLSGGASGELFF.

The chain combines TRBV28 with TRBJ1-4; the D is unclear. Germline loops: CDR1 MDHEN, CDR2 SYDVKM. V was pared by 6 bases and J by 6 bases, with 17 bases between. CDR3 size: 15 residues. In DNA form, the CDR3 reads TGTGCCAGCAGATCTAGGCAGGTGGGCGATGAAAAACTGTTTTTT. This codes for CASRSRQVGDEKLFF.

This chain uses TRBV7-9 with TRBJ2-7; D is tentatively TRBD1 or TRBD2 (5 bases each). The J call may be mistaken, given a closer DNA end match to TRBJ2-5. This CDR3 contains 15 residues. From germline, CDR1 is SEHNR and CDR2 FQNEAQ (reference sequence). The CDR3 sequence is CASSLALGVEETQYF. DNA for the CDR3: TGTGCCAGCAGCTTAGCGCTGGGGGTCGAAGAGACCCAGTACTTC.

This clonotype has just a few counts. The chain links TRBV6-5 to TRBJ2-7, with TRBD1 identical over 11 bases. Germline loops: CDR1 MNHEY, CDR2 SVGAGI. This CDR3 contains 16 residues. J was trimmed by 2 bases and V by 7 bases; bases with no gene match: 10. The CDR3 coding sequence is TGTGCCAGCATACCATCCGGGGGACAGGGGGCCTACGAGCAGTACTTC. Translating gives CASIPSGGQGAYEQYF.

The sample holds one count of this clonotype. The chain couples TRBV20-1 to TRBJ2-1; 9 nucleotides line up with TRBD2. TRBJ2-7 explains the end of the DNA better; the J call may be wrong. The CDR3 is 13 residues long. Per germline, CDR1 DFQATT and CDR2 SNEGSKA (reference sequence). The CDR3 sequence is CSAPAGGRNEQYF. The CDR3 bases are TGCAGTGCCCCAGCGGGGGGCCGAAATGAGCAGTACTTC.

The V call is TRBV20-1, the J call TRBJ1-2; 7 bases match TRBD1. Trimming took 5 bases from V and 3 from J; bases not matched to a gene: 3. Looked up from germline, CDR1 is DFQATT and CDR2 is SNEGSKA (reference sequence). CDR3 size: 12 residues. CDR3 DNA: TGCAGTGCTCCCGGGACAGACTATGGCTACACCTTC. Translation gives CSAPGTDYGYTF.

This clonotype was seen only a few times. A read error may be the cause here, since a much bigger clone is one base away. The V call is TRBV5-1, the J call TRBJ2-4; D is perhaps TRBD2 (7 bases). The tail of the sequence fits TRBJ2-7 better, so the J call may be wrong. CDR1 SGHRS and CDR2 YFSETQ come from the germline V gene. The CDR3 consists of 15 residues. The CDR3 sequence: CASSQGGGRAYEQYF. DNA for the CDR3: TGCGCCAGCAGTCAGGGAGGGGGTCGGGCCTACGAGCAGTACTTC.

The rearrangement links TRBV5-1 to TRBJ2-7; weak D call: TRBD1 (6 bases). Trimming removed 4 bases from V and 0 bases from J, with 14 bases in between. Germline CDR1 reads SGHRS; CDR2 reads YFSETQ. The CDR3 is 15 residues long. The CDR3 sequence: CASSEEGGPSYEQYF. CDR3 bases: TGCGCCAGCAGCGAGGAAGGGGGTCCCTCCTACGAGCAGTACTTC.

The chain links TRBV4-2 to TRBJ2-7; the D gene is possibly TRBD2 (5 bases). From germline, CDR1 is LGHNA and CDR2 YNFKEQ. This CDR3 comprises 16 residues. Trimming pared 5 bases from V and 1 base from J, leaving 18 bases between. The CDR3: CASSGMLARDSYEQYF. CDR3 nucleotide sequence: TGTGCCAGCAGCGGCATGTTAGCGCGTGATTCCTACGAGCAGTACTTC.

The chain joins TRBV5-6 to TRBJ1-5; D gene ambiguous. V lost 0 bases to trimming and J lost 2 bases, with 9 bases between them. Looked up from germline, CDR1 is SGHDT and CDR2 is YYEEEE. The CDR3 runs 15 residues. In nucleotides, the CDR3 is TGTGCCAGCAGCTTGGGGGCTACGGGCAATCAGCCCCAGCATTTT. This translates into CASSLGATGNQPQHF.